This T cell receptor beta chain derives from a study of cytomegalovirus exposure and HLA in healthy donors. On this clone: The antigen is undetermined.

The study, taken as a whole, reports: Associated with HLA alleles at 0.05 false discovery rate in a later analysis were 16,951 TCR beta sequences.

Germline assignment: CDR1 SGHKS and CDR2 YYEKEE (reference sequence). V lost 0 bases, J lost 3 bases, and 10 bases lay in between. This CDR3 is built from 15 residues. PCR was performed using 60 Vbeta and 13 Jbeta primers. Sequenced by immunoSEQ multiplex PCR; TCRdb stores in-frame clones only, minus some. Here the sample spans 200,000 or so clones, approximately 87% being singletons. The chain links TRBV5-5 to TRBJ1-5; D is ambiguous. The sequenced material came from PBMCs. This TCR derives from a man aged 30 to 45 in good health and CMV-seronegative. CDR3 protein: CASSLAGPPNQPQHF. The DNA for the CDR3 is TGTGCCAGCAGCTTGGCCGGTCCCCCCAATCAGCCCCAGCATTTT.